A selection of T cell receptor beta chains follows, all from one sample in a study of blood T cell repertoires in COVID-19. TCRdb's copy holds only in-frame clones and misses some; the assay was immunoSEQ multiplex PCR. In the table there are about 200,000 clones, 70% to 90% of which are singletons. The sample consisted of peripheral blood. These receptors were collected from a man aged 60 to 75 with COVID-19, enrolled during active disease. The CDR3 runs from the conserved cysteine through the conserved F or W. A D gene is named only where the DNA matches it firmly. Expanded clones are given a class, and other clones once, few, many or no size at all.

clone_size	v_call	d_call	j_call	cdr3_aa	cdr3_nt
few	TRBV24-1	NA	TRBJ1-5	CATSRTGMAQPQHF	TGTGCCACCAGTAGAACAGGGATGGCTCAGCCCCAGCATTTT
NA	TRBV15	TRBD1	TRBJ1-2	CATSRPTGGSYGYTF	TGTGCCACCAGCAGACCGACAGGGGGTAGCTATGGCTACACCTTC
NA	TRBV5-1	NA	TRBJ1-1	CASSLAGQGNEAFF	TGCGCCAGCAGCTTGGCCGGCCAGGGGAATGAAGCTTTCTTT
once	TRBV7-9	NA	TRBJ1-3	CASTLQEISGNTIYF	TGTGCCAGCACCCTACAGGAGATCTCTGGAAACACCATATATTTT
NA	TRBV7-2	NA	TRBJ1-4	CASSPPNEKLFF	TGTGCCAGCAGCCCTCCTAATGAAAAACTGTTTTTT
NA	TRBV3-1/TRBV3-2	NA	TRBJ2-1	CASSQDIRFSSYNEQFF	TGTGCCAGCAGCCAAGATATCCGTTTCAGCTCCTACAATGAGCAGTTCTTC
NA	TRBV9	NA	TRBJ1-6	CASSVEPGGLESPLHF	TGTGCCAGCAGCGTAGAACCCGGGGGGCTGGAGTCACCCCTCCACTTT
NA	TRBV18	TRBD1	TRBJ1-5	CASSPETGGNQPQHF	TGTGCCAGCTCACCAGAGACAGGGGGCAATCAGCCCCAGCATTTT
NA	TRBV27	TRBD1	TRBJ1-2	CASSFDRGQAGGYTF	TGTGCCAGCAGTTTTGACAGGGGCCAAGCGGGTGGCTACACCTTC
NA	TRBV21-1	NA	TRBJ1-2	CASSARGGYTF	TGTGCCAGCAGCGCCCGGGGTGGCTACACCTTC
NA	TRBV3-1/TRBV3-2	TRBD1	TRBJ2-7	CASSRGQGHYEQYF	TGTGCCAGCAGCCGAGGACAGGGCCACTACGAGCAGTACTTC
NA	TRBV29-1	NA	TRBJ2-1	CSVEDTPSWSSYNEQFF	TGCAGCGTTGAAGATACCCCAAGCTGGAGCTCCTACAATGAGCAGTTCTTC
NA	TRBV14	NA	TRBJ1-2	CASSQAPGGGYTF	TGTGCCAGCAGCCAAGCCCCGGGGGGAGGCTACACCTTC
NA	TRBV5-1	TRBD1	TRBJ1-5	CASSIGQAGQPQHF	TGCGCCAGCAGCATAGGACAGGCGGGTCAGCCCCAGCATTTT
NA	TRBV4-1	NA	TRBJ1-2	CASSPWVRANYGYTF	TGCGCCAGCAGCCCGTGGGTCAGGGCTAACTATGGCTACACCTTC
NA	TRBV3-1/TRBV3-2	TRBD1	TRBJ1-2	CASSQGGTVSYGYTF	TGTGCCAGCAGCCAAGGGGGGACAGTGAGCTATGGCTACACCTTC
NA	TRBV5-4	NA	TRBJ2-3	CASSFEVGGTDTQYF	TGTGCCAGCAGCTTTGAGGTCGGGGGCACAGATACGCAGTATTTT
NA	TRBV28	TRBD1	TRBJ2-7	CASRPRDRWLDF	TGTGCCAGCAGACCCCGGGACAGGTGGCTGGACTTC
NA	TRBV11-2	NA	TRBJ1-3	CASSFGGTTNTIYF	TGTGCCAGCAGCTTCGGAGGGACCACAAACACCATATATTTT
NA	TRBV27	NA	TRBJ2-7	CASSPSLIGSGYEQYF	TGTGCCAGCAGTCCCAGCCTCATTGGCTCGGGCTACGAGCAGTACTTC
NA	TRBV3-1/TRBV3-2	TRBD1	TRBJ1-6	CASSQGGTGAYSPLHF	TGTGCCAGCAGCCAAGGCGGGACAGGGGCTTATTCACCCCTCCACTTT
NA	TRBV29-1	NA	TRBJ2-7	CSVGGNRDYEQYF	TGCAGCGTTGGTGGAAACAGGGATTACGAGCAGTACTTC
NA	TRBV5-1	NA	TRBJ2-5	CASSSLGAQETQYF	TGCGCCAGCAGCTCCCTCGGTGCTCAAGAGACCCAGTACTTC
NA	TRBV2	TRBD2	TRBJ2-1	CASSFTTGTSYPNEQFF	TGTGCCAGCAGTTTTACAACCGGGACTAGCTATCCCAATGAGCAGTTCTTC
NA	TRBV5-1	NA	TRBJ2-6	CASSQRGWANVLTF	TGCGCCAGCAGCCAACGAGGCTGGGCCAACGTCCTGACTTTC
once	TRBV20-1	NA	TRBJ2-7	CSASLIGGLSSYEQYF	TGCAGTGCTAGTCTAATCGGGGGACTGAGCTCCTACGAGCAGTACTTC
NA	TRBV3-1/TRBV3-2	TRBD1	TRBJ1-4	CASSLRTGGPNEKLFF	TGTGCCAGCAGCCTCCGGACAGGGGGCCCTAATGAAAAACTGTTTTTT
NA	TRBV7-3	TRBD2	TRBJ2-3	CASSLTAGGPAHTDTQYF	TGTGCCAGCAGCTTAACAGCGGGAGGGCCAGCACACACAGATACGCAGTATTTT
NA	TRBV28	NA	TRBJ1-5	CASLGSNQPQHF	TGTGCCAGTCTTGGCAGCAATCAGCCCCAGCATTTT
NA	TRBV3-1/TRBV3-2	NA	TRBJ2-7	CASSQDVVRSYEQYF	TGTGCCAGCAGCCAAGATGTCGTCCGCTCCTACGAGCAGTACTTC
once	TRBV11-3	NA	TRBJ1-1	CASSAGNTEAFF	TGTGCCAGCTCGGCAGGGAACACTGAAGCTTTCTTT
once	TRBV7-3	TRBD2	TRBJ2-2	CASSTSGSRTGELFF	TGTGCCAGCAGCACAAGCGGGAGTCGGACCGGGGAGCTGTTTTTT
once	TRBV4-1	TRBD1	TRBJ1-1	CASSRQGAVTEAFF	TGCGCCAGCAGCCGTCAGGGGGCGGTCACTGAAGCTTTCTTT
NA	TRBV6-5	TRBD1	TRBJ1-1	CASRNPGTGGGEAFF	TGTGCCAGCAGAAACCCCGGGACAGGGGGCGGTGAAGCTTTCTTT
NA	TRBV2	TRBD2	TRBJ2-7	CASRDRLAGGSYEQYF	TGTGCCAGCAGAGACCGACTAGCGGGAGGCTCCTACGAGCAGTACTTC
NA	TRBV7-2	NA	TRBJ2-7	CASSSMMASYEQYF	TGTGCCAGCAGCTCCATGATGGCCTCCTACGAGCAGTACTTC
NA	TRBV30	NA	TRBJ2-1	CAWSVRRGSQAYNEQFF	TGTGCCTGGAGTGTACGGCGCGGTTCCCAAGCCTACAATGAGCAGTTCTTC
NA	TRBV15	NA	TRBJ1-3	CATSRDRRGGTIYF	TGTGCCACCAGCAGAGATCGGCGGGGAGGGACCATATATTTT
NA	TRBV27	TRBD1	TRBJ1-6	CASSLGVPGQRNSPLHF	TGTGCCAGCAGTTTAGGCGTGCCGGGACAGAGAAATTCACCCCTCCACTTT
NA	TRBV18	NA	TRBJ1-1	CASSEGLGNTEAFF	TGTGCCAGCTCAGAGGGATTGGGGAACACTGAAGCTTTCTTT
NA	TRBV5-1	TRBD2	TRBJ2-7	CASSSLSGRGHEQYF	TGCGCCAGCAGCTCCCTTAGCGGGAGAGGCCACGAGCAGTACTTC
NA	TRBV30	TRBD1	TRBJ2-2	CAWSGTGPVPGELFF	TGTGCCTGGAGTGGGACAGGCCCCGTTCCCGGGGAGCTGTTTTTT
NA	TRBV3-1/TRBV3-2	NA	TRBJ2-1	CASSYPSGRHNEQFF	TGTGCCAGCAGCTACCCATCGGGGAGGCACAATGAGCAGTTCTTC
NA	TRBV18	NA	TRBJ2-6	CASSKWGGANVLTF	TGTGCCAGCTCCAAGTGGGGCGGGGCCAACGTCCTGACTTTC
NA	TRBV18	NA	TRBJ1-5	CASSPVAGNQPQHF	TGTGCCAGCTCACCGGTAGCTGGCAATCAGCCCCAGCATTTT
once	TRBV6-6	NA	TRBJ1-1	CASTYGVLDTEAFF	TGTGCCAGCACCTACGGGGTGTTGGACACTGAAGCTTTCTTT
NA	TRBV11-2	NA	TRBJ1-2	CASSPGSANYGYTF	TGTGCCAGCAGCCCAGGGTCTGCTAACTATGGCTACACCTTC
NA	TRBV14	NA	TRBJ1-4	CASSYGGSTNEKLFF	TGTGCCAGCAGCTACGGGGGTTCAACTAATGAAAAACTGTTTTTT
NA	TRBV6-2/TRBV6-3	NA	TRBJ2-7	CASSYLKLASEQYF	TGTGCCAGCAGTTACCTTAAACTAGCCTCCGAGCAGTACTTC
NA	TRBV21-1	NA	TRBJ1-3	CASSKRGIGAGGNTIYF	TGTGCCAGCAGCAAAAGGGGTATTGGGGCTGGTGGAAACACCATATATTTT
NA	TRBV3-1/TRBV3-2	NA	TRBJ1-3	CASSQEGRAGNTIYF	TGTGCCAGCAGCCAAGAAGGCAGGGCTGGAAACACCATATATTTT
NA	TRBV5-1	NA	TRBJ2-7	CASSLEGGASYEQYF	TGCGCCAGCAGCTTGGAAGGGGGAGCCTCCTACGAGCAGTACTTC
few	TRBV24-1	NA	TRBJ1-2	CATSDPGRTSNYGYTF	TGTGCCACCAGTGACCCTGGACGGACTTCAAACTATGGCTACACCTTC
once	TRBV19	NA	TRBJ1-1	CASSIRGYEAFF	TGTGCCAGTAGTATCAGGGGATATGAAGCTTTCTTT